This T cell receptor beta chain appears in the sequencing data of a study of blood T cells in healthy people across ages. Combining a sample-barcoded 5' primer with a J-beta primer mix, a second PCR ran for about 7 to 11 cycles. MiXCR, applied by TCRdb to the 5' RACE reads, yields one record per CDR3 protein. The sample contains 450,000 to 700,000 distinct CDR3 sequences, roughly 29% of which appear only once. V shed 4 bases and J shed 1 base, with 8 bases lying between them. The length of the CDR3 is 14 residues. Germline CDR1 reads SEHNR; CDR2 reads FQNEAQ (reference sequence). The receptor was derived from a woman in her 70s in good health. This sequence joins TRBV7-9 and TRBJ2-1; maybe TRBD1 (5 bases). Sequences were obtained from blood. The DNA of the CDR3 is TGTGCCAGCAGCTCGCGACAGTCCTACAATGAGCAGTTCTTC. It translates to CASSSRQSYNEQFF.